This TCR beta chain is drawn from a study of cytotoxic CD8 clonotypes in ibrutinib-treated CLL. V was clipped by 5 bases and J by 7 bases, with 17 bases between them. CDR3 size: 14 residues. From germline, CDR1 is SGHTA and CDR2 FQGNSA. Profiled with immunoSEQ multiplex PCR; TCRdb holds only in-frame clones, not every one. The table records approximately 60,000 clones, around 52% of them present only once. V gene TRBV7-2 combines with J gene TRBJ2-5; no definite D call. The clonotype originates from a human donor with chronic lymphocytic leukemia. Sequences were derived from PBMCs, sampled at disease progression, from a patient treated with ibrutinib. The CDR3 region is CASSPAMNKWTQYF. CDR3 bases: TGTGCCAGCAGCCCGGCCATGAATAAGTGGACCCAGTACTTC.